This record concerns one T cell receptor (beta chain) sequence. Its antigen remains unidentified. No much larger clone is present one base from it, and per-base qualities are unavailable. The cohort comprised approximately 700 healthy bone marrow donors. At the time of sampling, every cohort member was nominally healthy, though immune exposures that went unrecorded were likely present. The donor tested CMV seronegative and was one of the 352 seronegative cohort members. Every donor gave a peripheral blood sample, and the peripheral blood mononuclear cells from that sample were used for TCR beta sequencing. The Qiagen DNeasy Blood Extraction Kit was used to extract genomic DNA from the blood cell samples. This entry is derived from a study of cytomegalovirus exposure and HLA in healthy donors (dated by TCRdb to about 2017). For the study in its entirety: An earlier analysis of some 550 of the donors reported more than 250 Gb of sequence data and 117 million unique TCR beta sequences from about 200 million T cells. All discovery cohort repertoires had been generated using a single sequencing platform. Of the roughly 410 genotyped donors, less than 85% were placed in the genetic ancestry cluster associated with self-reported Caucasian donors. The study was designed to test whether signatures of past pathogen exposure could be identified by cataloging public T cell receptors. Rather than drawing on any new phenotypic data, the later analysis identified candidate immune exposures from TCR beta sequences and the way those sequences occurred across donors. To predict cytomegalovirus infection status, the study brought together high-throughput TCR immunosequencing, statistical association of individual TCRs with disease status, and machine learning. In a later analysis, previously published TCR beta repertoires from about 640 donors were re-analyzed and high-resolution HLA genotyping was added so that TCR occurrence patterns could be studied. A later genetic analysis took genome-wide SNP genotypes for about 60% of the roughly 670 donors and used that subset as a discovery cohort. Using immunosequencing, the study profiled T cell repertoires from fewer than 850 subjects and related those repertoires to cytomegalovirus serostatus. In an earlier analysis of about 590 of the donors, high-throughput TCR beta sequencing was used to judge whether each TCR beta V gene segment behaved as functional or pseudogenic. A separate validation cohort of 100 to 150 different subjects was used in addition to the roughly 670-subject first cohort. HLA typing included class I and class II loci at four-digit resolution. Donor age, sex, ethnicity and CMV serostatus were collected together with the repertoire data. Typing coverage varied by locus: about 620-630 donors for A, B, C, DRB1 and DQB1; roughly 520 for DQA1; more than 600 for DPA1; 450 to 480 for DPB1. A handful of DR-DQ haplotypes were handled as single units for association and clustering because linkage in the cohort was strong. Approximately 300 gigabases of sequencing data and 91 million or so unique TCR sequences made up an early release that covered nearly 650 HLA-typed donors. Among 300 to 500 genotyped donors of the cohort, an average of approximately 220,000 unique TCR beta nucleotide sequences was sequenced per donor, of which about 18% were non-productive.

The receptor library was made with the immunoSEQ multiplex PCR assay. The multiplex PCR relied on a mix of 60 forward primers for TCR Vbeta segments and 13 reverse primers for TCR Jbeta segments. A multiplex PCR assay on genomic DNA amplified the CDR3 region of rearranged TCR beta genes. Amplified TCR beta libraries were sequenced as 87-base-pair reads on the Illumina HiSeq System. Per the source publication's procedure: In a later analysis, tens of millions of unique TCR beta chains were counted across the 500 to 850 repertoires, and roughly 11 million of these chains were shared by at least two donors. Raw reads were error-corrected and collapsed into unique sequences with a nearest-neighbor algorithm that merged closely related sequences to remove PCR and sequencing errors. To assign V, D and J gene segments, CDR3 sequences were aligned to IMGT reference sequences. For a sequence to be retained, a match of at least six nucleotides to both a V gene segment and a J gene segment was required. A rearrangement was called productive if the CDR3 had no stop codons and remained in frame with V and J, and every other rearrangement was called non-productive. Following IMGT convention, CDR3 was defined as the stretch from the second conserved V-encoded cysteine up to the conserved J-encoded phenylalanine. The earlier analysis of 450 to 750 of the donors excluded any sequence lacking an unambiguous match to a single V gene segment. In an earlier analysis of almost 600 of the donors, a V segment was called functional when productive rearrangements were above 56.7%, and segregating when the standard deviation between donors exceeded 5%. To diagnose cytomegalovirus status from the catalog of TCR beta chain sequences, a statistical classification framework was built. A later analysis assigned V and J genes by comparing TCR nucleotide sequences with IMGT/GENE-DB human TR gene sequences. In a later analysis, CDR3 sequences and most-parsimonious VDJ recombination scenarios were assigned using the TCRdist pipeline. A later analysis defined each TCR beta chain by its CDR3 amino acid sequence plus V-gene family, and excluded reads lacking a unique V-gene family. As a way to deal with suspected cross-contamination and a sequencing artifact, a later analysis dropped more than 500 nucleotide sequences that were highly shared and had low generation probability. A later analysis calculated a clonal expansion index for each public chain from normalized within-repertoire ranks of inferred template counts. Generation probabilities in a later analysis came from a VDJ recombination model fitted to out-of-frame rearrangements, and those results were checked against IGoR. A later analysis scored TCR-TCR, TCR-HLA and TCR-CMV co-occurrence with hypergeometric tests, applying a repertoire-size bias correction to TCR pairs. A later analysis estimated false discovery rates by permuting HLA or CMV assignments 20 times. In a later analysis, co-occurring TCRs were grouped with DBSCAN, and TCRdist sequence similarity was added when clustering was performed within HLA-allele-positive subsets. Co-occurrence clustering excluded repertoires with fewer than 30,000 or more than 120,000 public chains, plus five with anomalous nucleotide sharing. The immuneACCESS repertoire file appears here via TCRdb, limited to in-frame rearrangements. These files lack a portion of the clones; in checked studies, under half of the deficit traces to unresolved V genes, and the cause of the others is not known. For V, J and clone size, that table is used; D and trimming come from the DNA. The sample contains 220,000 or so clones, 75% of them found a single time. 1.8% of the sample goes to the ten largest clones.

Beyond this particular receptor, the publication reports: Only TCR beta chains were sequenced in this cohort, and the absence of alpha or paired-chain data limited detectable features. When HLA alleles, especially DR and DQ, strongly co-occurred, TCR associations were difficult to assign to individual alleles. Compared with the 666-donor mean, donors in an Asian-associated ancestry cluster had fewer N-insertions in productive TCRs, according to a later genetic analysis. Some IMGT-functional V segments, including TRBV6-2 and TRBV6-3, could not be told apart with the 87-base-pair reads, so those segments were excluded. A total of 164 TCR beta chains were listed by the study as associated with cytomegalovirus. Immune exposure information for the cohort was limited to CMV serostatus. Correlated functional status among segregating V segments might reflect linkage disequilibrium, but an unknown experimental factor could not be ruled out. According to a later analysis, parvovirus B19, influenza, CMV and Epstein-Barr virus appeared linked to several top co-occurrence clusters. According to the authors, the approach could potentially be generalized to other disease states and immunological phenotypes. Because HLA typing was unavailable for some donors at each locus, only the typed subset was used in association tests. Specific HLA alleles were associated with roughly 17,000 TCR beta sequences at a false discovery rate of 0.05 in a later analysis. Approximately 18 rarely observed V segments, including chromosome 9 orphons, were excluded from the earlier analysis of 550 to 700 of the donors because counts were too low. The sequencing pipeline was judged likely to have produced a cluster of highly shared sequence variants as a technical artifact. A few of the identified cytomegalovirus-associated TCR beta chains were confirmed in vitro to be specific for cytomegalovirus antigens. A further reported finding was that TCR beta sequences accurately predicted the HLA-A and HLA-B alleles for most subjects in the first cohort. An association between a missense DCLRE1C variant and V-gene and J-gene trimming of TCR beta chains was found in a later genetic analysis and replicated in an independent cohort. In an earlier analysis of over 550 of the donors, most TCR beta V segments were observed in productive rearrangements about 87% or about 30% of the time, broadly matching IMGT annotations. The presence/absence analyses assumed that sequencing depth was roughly uniform across donors, and that assumption may not be true. In both the original and validation cohorts, the classifier was reported to diagnose cytomegalovirus status with high specificity and sensitivity. In a later analysis, HLA-associated TCR beta chains were found to be more clonally expanded and to have lower generation probabilities than equally common non-associated chains. According to a later analysis, most CMV-associated TCR beta chains appeared to be HLA-restricted, and the HLA associations seemed to be driven largely by CMV exposure. While some public TCRs were present in many individuals, most TCR sequences turned up only very rarely across donors. In a later analysis, the rate of TCR association differed among HLA loci, with DRB1 alleles having the most associated TCRs and HLA-C alleles having the fewest.

The CDR3 holds 15 amino acids from the cysteine to the phenylalanine. Here the CDR3 DNA is all that survives: 45 bases in frame from base 1. CDR1 and CDR2, looked up from the germline V gene (reference sequence), are MNHNY and SVGAGI. Trimming takes 1 base from V and 4 bases from J, and the germline ends sit 13 bases apart. Source material: PBMCs. This TCR was recovered from a woman aged 25 to 45 in good health and CMV-seronegative. In this chain, TRBV6-6 is recombined with TRBJ1-1, with TRBD1 tentatively as D gene (5 bases match). Here the CDR3 is given as CASSYFSGAATEAFF. The DNA sequence reads TGTGCCAGCAGTTACTTTAGCGGGGCGGCCACTGAAGCTTTCTTT.